This T cell receptor (beta chain) was documented in a study of CD8 T cells in ankylosing spondylitis. MiXCR, run by TCRdb on the 5' RACE reads, gives a single entry per CDR3 protein. The table has over 100,000 distinct CDR3 sequences, 11% seen once; the top ten hold about 4%. This clonotype has at least ten counts. V was pared by 8 bases and J by 3 bases, with 17 bases between. Germline V gene lookup returns CDR1 MNHNS and CDR2 SASEGT. This CDR3 is 15 amino acids long. Sequencing was done on a sample of blood, either unsorted or a sorted T cell fraction (not recorded which). This clonotype was obtained from a female donor with ankylosing spondylitis or in good health (not recorded which). The chain links TRBV6-1 to TRBJ1-5; tentatively, D is TRBD1 (5 bases). CDR3 protein: CASRPSGPANQPQHF. CDR3 nucleotides: TGTGCCAGCCGCCCGTCGGGGCCGGCCAATCAGCCCCAGCATTTT.